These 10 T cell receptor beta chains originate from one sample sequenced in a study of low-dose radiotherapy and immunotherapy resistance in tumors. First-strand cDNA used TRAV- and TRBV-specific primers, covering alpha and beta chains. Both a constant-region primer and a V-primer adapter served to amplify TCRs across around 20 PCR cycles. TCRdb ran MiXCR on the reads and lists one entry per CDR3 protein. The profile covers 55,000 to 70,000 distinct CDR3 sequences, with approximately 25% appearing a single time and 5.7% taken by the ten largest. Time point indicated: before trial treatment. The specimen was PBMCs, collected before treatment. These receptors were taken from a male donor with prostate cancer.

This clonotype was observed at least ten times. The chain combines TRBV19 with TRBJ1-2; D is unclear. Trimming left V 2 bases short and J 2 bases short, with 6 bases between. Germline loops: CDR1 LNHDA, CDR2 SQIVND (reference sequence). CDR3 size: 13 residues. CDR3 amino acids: CASSIMVNYGYTF. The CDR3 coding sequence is TGTGCCAGTAGTATAATGGTAAACTATGGCTACACCTTC. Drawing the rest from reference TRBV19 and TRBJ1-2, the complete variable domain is DGGITQSPKYLFRKEGQNVTLSCEQNLNHDAMYWYRQDPGQGLRLIYYSQIVNDFQKGDIAEGYSVSREKKESFPLTVTSAQKNPTAFYLCASSIMVNYGYTFGSGTRLTVV.

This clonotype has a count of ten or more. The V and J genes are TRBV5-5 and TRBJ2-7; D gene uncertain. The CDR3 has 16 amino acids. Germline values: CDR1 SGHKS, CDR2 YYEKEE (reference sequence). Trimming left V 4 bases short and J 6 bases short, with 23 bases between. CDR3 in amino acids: CASSPDPGSTPLEQYF. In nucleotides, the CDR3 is TGTGCCAGCAGCCCAGACCCCGGATCCACTCCACTCGAGCAGTACTTC.

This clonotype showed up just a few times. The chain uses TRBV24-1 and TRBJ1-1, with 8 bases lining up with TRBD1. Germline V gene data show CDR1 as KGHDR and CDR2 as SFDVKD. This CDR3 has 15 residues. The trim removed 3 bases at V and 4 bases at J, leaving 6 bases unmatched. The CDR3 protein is CATSDPSTGGTEAFF. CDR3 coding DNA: TGTGCCACCAGTGATCCCAGTACAGGGGGCACTGAAGCTTTCTTT.

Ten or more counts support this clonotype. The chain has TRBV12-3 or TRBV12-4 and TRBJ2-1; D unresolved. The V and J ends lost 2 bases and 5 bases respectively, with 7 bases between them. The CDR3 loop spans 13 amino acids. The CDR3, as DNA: TGTGCCAGCAGTTTATTTTTGAACAATGAGCAGTTCTTC. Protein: CASSLFLNNEQFF.

The CDR3: CASSQDTGGRAFRQFF. Here the CDR3 DNA reads TGCGCCAGCAGCCAAGACACCGGCGGGAGGGCCTTCCGGCAGTTCTTC. V is TRBV4-3 and J is TRBJ2-1; 9 nucleotides agree with TRBD2. The CDR3 is 16 amino acids. Unmatched junction bases numbered 12, after V lost 0 bases and J lost 12 bases. The germline V gene has CDR1 LGHNA and CDR2 YSLEER.

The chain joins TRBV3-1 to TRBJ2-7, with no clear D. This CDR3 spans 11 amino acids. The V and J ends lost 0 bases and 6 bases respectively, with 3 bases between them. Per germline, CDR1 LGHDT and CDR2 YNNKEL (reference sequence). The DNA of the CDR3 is TGTGCCAGCAGCCAAGAAGGCGAGCAGTACTTC. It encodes CASSQEGEQYF.

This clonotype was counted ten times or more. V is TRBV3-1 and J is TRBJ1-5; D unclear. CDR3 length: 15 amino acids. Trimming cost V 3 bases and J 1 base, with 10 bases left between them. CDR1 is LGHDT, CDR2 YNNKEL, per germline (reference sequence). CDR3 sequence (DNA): TGTGCCAGCAGCCAGGACCCGACAAGCAATCAGCCCCAGCATTTT. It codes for CASSQDPTSNQPQHF. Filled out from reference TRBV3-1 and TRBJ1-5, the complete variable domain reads DTAVSQTPKYLVTQMGNDKSIKCEQNLGHDTMYWYKQDSKKFLKIMFSYNNKELIINETVPNRFSPKSPDKAHLNLHINSLELGDSAVYFCASSQDPTSNQPQHFGDGTRLSIL.

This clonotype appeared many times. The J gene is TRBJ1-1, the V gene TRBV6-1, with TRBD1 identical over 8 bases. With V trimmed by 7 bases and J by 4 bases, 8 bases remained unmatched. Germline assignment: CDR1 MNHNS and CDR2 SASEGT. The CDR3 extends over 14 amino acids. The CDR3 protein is CASISGQGGTEAFF. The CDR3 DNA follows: TGTGCCAGCATTTCAGGACAGGGAGGCACTGAAGCTTTCTTT.

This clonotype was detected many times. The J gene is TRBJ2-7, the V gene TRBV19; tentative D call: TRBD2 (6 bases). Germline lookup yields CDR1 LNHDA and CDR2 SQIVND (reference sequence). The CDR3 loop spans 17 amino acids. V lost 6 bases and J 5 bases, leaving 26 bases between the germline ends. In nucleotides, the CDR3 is TGTGCCAGTAGCGCCGAAGGCAGCGGGCGTGGGGGTCACGAGCAGTACTTC. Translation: CASSAEGSGRGGHEQYF.

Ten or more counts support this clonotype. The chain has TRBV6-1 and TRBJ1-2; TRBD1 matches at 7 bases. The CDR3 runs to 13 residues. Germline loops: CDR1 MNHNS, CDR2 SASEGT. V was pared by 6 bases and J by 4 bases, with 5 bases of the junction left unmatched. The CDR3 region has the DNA TGTGCCAGCAGGCCGGCAGGGGGCTATGGCTACACCTTC. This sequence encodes CASRPAGGYGYTF.